A selection of T cell receptor beta chains follows, all from one sample in a study of T cell responses to AZD1222 COVID-19 vaccine. TCRdb keeps only in-frame clones here, not all; method: immunoSEQ multiplex PCR. The sample includes about 120,000 clones, roughly nine tenths of them seen just once. The input for sequencing was peripheral blood, taken on day 0 of AZD1222 vaccination. These receptors all come from an adult in good health. Each CDR3 is given with its conserved first and last residue. The D gene is left open where the match is weak. Clone size is not always given. Where it is, it says once, few, many or a class for expanded clones.

cdr3_nt	cdr3_aa	v_call	clone_size	j_call	d_call
TGTGCCAGCAGCAAAGGGTTGGGCTACACCTTC	CASSKGLGYTF	TRBV6-5	once	TRBJ1-2	-
TGTGCCAGCAGCTTTACGCGGGGTAAAGAGACCCAGTACTTC	CASSFTRGKETQYF	TRBV7-2	-	TRBJ2-5	-
TGTGCCAGCAGTGTCGGGACAGCCTACTACGAGCAGTACTTC	CASSVGTAYYEQYF	TRBV2	few	TRBJ2-7	TRBD1
TGTGCCAGCAGCGTAGACGGGGGCCCTTACAATGAGCAGTTCTTC	CASSVDGGPYNEQFF	TRBV9	-	TRBJ2-1	-
TGTGCCAGCAGCTTGGCTCTTTCTAGCAGTCTAGCCAAAAACATTCAGTACTTC	CASSLALSSSLAKNIQYF	TRBV5-8	-	TRBJ2-4	-
TGTGCCAGTAGTATTTTGGGGCCCGAGGCCTACAATGAGCAGTTCTTC	CASSILGPEAYNEQFF	TRBV19	once	TRBJ2-1	-
TGCGCCAGCAGCCAAGATGAGGCGGGCCGGAGGTTCTTC	CASSQDEAGRRFF	TRBV4-1	-	TRBJ2-1	-
TGTGCCAGTAATCTCTTGGGAGTGAACACTGAAGCTTTCTTT	CASNLLGVNTEAFF	TRBV19	-	TRBJ1-1	-
TGTGCCAGCACCCGGGCGACTAGCGGCACAGATACGCAGTATTTT	CASTRATSGTDTQYF	TRBV7-9	-	TRBJ2-3	TRBD2
TGTGCCAGCAGTGAGGGACCTGAAGCTTTCTTT	CASSEGPEAFF	TRBV2	-	TRBJ1-1	-
TGTGCCAGCAGTGGGAGCGGGGGTTCCGGGGAGCTGTTTTTT	CASSGSGGSGELFF	TRBV19	-	TRBJ2-2	TRBD2
TGTGCCAGCTCACCGGCCAGGCTGAACACTGAAGCTTTCTTT	CASSPARLNTEAFF	TRBV18	-	TRBJ1-1	-
TGTGCCAGCTCCCCTAATGGGGGGGGTAACTATGGCTACACCTTC	CASSPNGGGNYGYTF	TRBV27	-	TRBJ1-2	-
TGCGCCAGCAGCTTGGACAGCTTCTATGGCTACACCTTC	CASSLDSFYGYTF	TRBV5-1	-	TRBJ1-2	-
TGCGCCAGCAGCCAAGAAGGGAGGGACTACGAGCAGTACTTC	CASSQEGRDYEQYF	TRBV4-1	-	TRBJ2-7	TRBD2
TGCGCCAGCAGCCAAGCTCTAGCGGGGGGGCCGCGGGTTGGGACCCAGTACTTC	CASSQALAGGPRVGTQYF	TRBV4-1	-	TRBJ2-5	TRBD2
TGTGCCACCAGCCCGGGGGGAGGGGGAGGCTATGGCTACACCTTC	CATSPGGGGGYGYTF	TRBV15	-	TRBJ1-2	-
TGTGCCAGCTCACTCGGACAGGGTTGGGCCGGAGATTCACCCCTCCACTTT	CASSLGQGWAGDSPLHF	TRBV18	-	TRBJ1-6	TRBD1
TGTGCCAGCAGCTCCCGTAGGGGCACTGAAGCTTTCTTT	CASSSRRGTEAFF	TRBV7-3	-	TRBJ1-1	-
TGTGCCAGCAGCCCTGGTTATGCGAGTCGGAGCTCCTACGAGCAGTACTTC	CASSPGYASRSSYEQYF	TRBV5-8	-	TRBJ2-7	-
TGTGCCACCAGCAAAGGGGACTCCGGGGGCTACACCTTC	CATSKGDSGGYTF	TRBV15	-	TRBJ1-2	-
TGTGCCAGCAGCTTGGGGCAGAACCACTATGGCTACACCTTC	CASSLGQNHYGYTF	TRBV5-4	-	TRBJ1-2	-
TGTGCCAGCAGCCCCACCGGGGCTATGAACACTGAAGCTTTCTTT	CASSPTGAMNTEAFF	TRBV11-3	-	TRBJ1-1	-
TGCGCCAGCAGCTACGACGCGAACACCGGGGAGCTGTTTTTT	CASSYDANTGELFF	TRBV5-1	-	TRBJ2-2	-
TGTGCCAGCTCTCCTGACAGCGGGCATGGAAACACCATATATTTT	CASSPDSGHGNTIYF	TRBV18	-	TRBJ1-3	-
TGTGCCACCAATTACAGGGGGAGAAACTACGAGCAGTACTTC	CATNYRGRNYEQYF	TRBV7-8	-	TRBJ2-7	TRBD1
TGTGCCTGGAGCTGGACAGGGGAGACTGAAGCTTTCTTT	CAWSWTGETEAFF	TRBV30	-	TRBJ1-1	TRBD1
TGCAGCGTGCAAAGGGGGCAAGAGACCCAGTACTTC	CSVQRGQETQYF	TRBV29-1	-	TRBJ2-5	-
TGTGCCAGCAGCACAAGACAGGGGACTGAAGCTTTCTTT	CASSTRQGTEAFF	TRBV9	-	TRBJ1-1	TRBD1
TGTGCCAGCAGTCCACCGACATGGGAAGAGACCCAGTACTTC	CASSPPTWEETQYF	TRBV27	-	TRBJ2-5	-
TGTGCCAGCAGTCCAGGGGGGGCGGGGTCAGAGACCCAGTACTTC	CASSPGGAGSETQYF	TRBV7-9	-	TRBJ2-5	-
TGTGCCAGCAGCCAATGGGGACCTGATAATGGCTACACCTTC	CASSQWGPDNGYTF	TRBV3-1/TRBV3-2	-	TRBJ1-2	-
TGCGCCAGCAGCCAAGATTCGGGACTAGCGGGCGGGGAGCAGTTCTTC	CASSQDSGLAGGEQFF	TRBV4-3	-	TRBJ2-1	TRBD2
TGTGCCAGCAGCTTAGAAATCCCTTACGAGCAGTACTTC	CASSLEIPYEQYF	TRBV7-9	-	TRBJ2-7	-
TGTGCTAGTGGTTTGTACACAGGGGGCACTACCTTTAATGAAAAACTGTTTTTT	CASGLYTGGTTFNEKLFF	TRBV12-5	-	TRBJ1-4	TRBD1
TGTGCCAGCCAGAGTTTGTCCTCTGGAAACACCATATATTTT	CASQSLSSGNTIYF	TRBV21-1	-	TRBJ1-3	-
TGTGCCAGCAGCTTAGGGATGGGACGGTATAGCAATCAGCCCCAGCATTTT	CASSLGMGRYSNQPQHF	TRBV5-6	-	TRBJ1-5	-
TGTGCCAGCAGCCAAGCCCCCCTAGCGAACACCGGGGAGCTGTTTTTT	CASSQAPLANTGELFF	TRBV3-1/TRBV3-2	-	TRBJ2-2	-
TGTGCCAGTAGTCCACGGACTTTCCCTGGCTACACCTTC	CASSPRTFPGYTF	TRBV19	-	TRBJ1-2	-
TGTGCCACCAACCGGGGACTAGCGGATCCTCAGACCCAGTACTTC	CATNRGLADPQTQYF	TRBV19	-	TRBJ2-5	TRBD2